The present entry profiles one T cell receptor beta chain with its context. It has no known antigen specificity. No base qualities exist here, and no much larger clone lies one base off it. Whole blood was collected in K2EDTA tubes by collaborating institutions according to the institutions' own protocols. For TCRbeta analysis, collaborator samples were shipped as frozen whole blood, as isolated PBMCs, or as DNA extracted from either sample type. This sample was included in a study of blood T cell repertoires in COVID-19 (TCRdb year 2020). General notes on the study: Samples from collaborators originated in the United States, Italy and Spain and spanned both the acute and convalescent phases of COVID-19. The repertoires were released in a freely available public database intended as a resource for research on the immune response to SARS-CoV-2. The material from the prospective study consisted of cDNA or gDNA derived from T cells, B-cell-depleted T cells, or PBMCs. Nearly every sample came with metadata listing a de-identified subject ID, COVID-19 status, age in years and sex. Where HLA class I and class II types were available, the types were taken from metadata supplied by the sample provider, not from assay-based typing. The samples were drawn from two sources: the first 160 participants of the ongoing ImmuneRACE study, and 1,254 subjects contributed by 6 global collaborators. Deeply sampled blood TCRbeta repertoires from subjects exposed to, actively infected with, or recovered from COVID-19 were included in the dataset.

The germline V gene provides CDR1 MNHEY and CDR2 SVGEGT. Trimming at the junction amounts to 5 bases on V and 5 bases on J, and the germline ends lie 16 bases apart. From the cysteine up to the phenylalanine, the CDR3 has a length of 15 residues. CDR3 DNA only is kept here, 45 bases in frame from base 1. Results the study describes overall, beyond this receptor: How much clinical and demographic metadata was included differed by source and by participant, and the metadata was provided uncurated.

TCRbeta CDR3 regions were amplified from genomic DNA using the immunoSEQ Assay, a bias-controlled multiplex PCR. As for how the authors treated the data: Within the assay, amplification of reference gene primers was used to estimate how many nucleated cells each sample contained. Sequence reads were collapsed and filtered to measure the absolute abundance of every unique TCRbeta CDR3 rearrangement. For each sample, productive Simpson clonality was calculated by taking the square root of Simpson's diversity index across productive rearrangements. Sourced from immuneACCESS, this table was stored by TCRdb with only in-frame sequences that have V and J called. A share of the clones is absent; for the studies checked, an unresolved V gene accounts for under half, and the remainder has no known explanation. The V and J calls and clone size were taken over from that table, and D and trimming were inferred from the DNA. The sample table shows about 59,000 clones, and around 80% are seen once. The top ten clonotypes cover roughly 12% of the sample.

The sample comprised peripheral blood. The clonotype comes from an older man with acute or convalescent COVID-19. The chain links TRBV6-2 or TRBV6-3 with TRBJ1-5; a tentative D call is TRBD1 (5 bases match). Read as DNA, the sequence is TGTGCCAGCAGTCAACCGGGGGGTGACGATCAGCCCCAGCATTTT. This encodes CASSQPGGDDQPQHF.